This T cell receptor (beta chain) is drawn from a study of radiotherapy plus CTLA-4 blockade in lung cancer. Study-level background: There were objective responses in approximately 19% of patients, and around 31% had disease control.

Points from the study as a whole: Blood-borne expansion of tumor-derived TCR clones followed radiotherapy plus ipilimumab. Strongest reported response predictors: early blood clone changes and post-radiation interferon-beta.

In the case of this clone: Its antigen remains unknown.

Assay used: immunoSEQ multiplex PCR; TCRdb lists only in-frame clones, some missing. Among about 120,000 clones, approximately 84% were seen once, and the ten largest hold 5.2%. Deletions cut 4 bases from V and 2 bases from J, with 12 bases between. CDR3 length: 15 amino acids. CDR1 SGHRS and CDR2 YFSETQ come from the germline V gene. The receptor comes from a human donor with non-small cell lung cancer who had a partial response to radiotherapy plus ipilimumab. The sample consisted of peripheral blood, taken from a patient treated with radiotherapy plus ipilimumab. This rearrangement joins TRBV5-1 to TRBJ2-2; possible D gene TRBD2, 6 bases. The CDR3 sequence is CASSQRDSNTGELFF. The DNA of the CDR3 is TGCGCCAGCAGCCAAAGGGACTCCAACACCGGGGAGCTGTTTTTT.